This T cell receptor (beta chain) was documented in a study of radiotherapy plus CTLA-4 blockade in lung cancer. The CDR3 consists of 17 residues. V lost 2 bases and J 2 bases, leaving 13 bases between the germline ends. The germline V gene encodes CDR1 SGHTA and CDR2 FQGTGA. Assay: immunoSEQ multiplex PCR; the TCRdb copy retains only in-frame clones and omits some. The sample holds tens of thousands of clones, 60% to 80% seen once. Sequencing used peripheral blood, obtained from a patient treated with radiotherapy plus ipilimumab. This chain connects TRBV7-3 to TRBJ2-6; D remains unclear. The sequence was obtained from a human donor with non-small cell lung cancer who had stable disease on radiotherapy plus ipilimumab. The CDR3 is CASSLGRRQAGANVLTF. CDR3 DNA sequence: TGTGCCAGCAGCTTAGGTCGGCGCCAGGCTGGGGCCAACGTCCTGACTTTC.